The next 9 T cell receptor beta chains were all read from a single sample in a study of blood T cell repertoires in COVID-19. Profiled with immunoSEQ multiplex PCR; TCRdb holds only in-frame clones, not every one. Found here are 60,000 to 90,000 clones, approximately 80% of them singletons; the top ten hold approximately 5.8%. Sequenced input: peripheral blood. The receptors originated from a man in his sixties with active or convalescent COVID-19.

V gene TRBV9 combines with J gene TRBJ1-1, with D tentatively TRBD1 (5 bases). V was shortened by 2 bases and J by 1 base, with 9 bases between the two germline ends. The CDR3 has 14 residues. In germline, CDR1 is SGDLS, CDR2 YYNGEE. CDR3 sequence reads: CASSVREGNTEAFF. CDR3 DNA: TGTGCCAGCAGCGTCAGGGAAGGGAACACTGAAGCTTTCTTT.

This chain joins TRBV2 and TRBJ2-5, with 9 positions matching TRBD1. The CDR3 is made up of 15 amino acids. In germline, CDR1 is SNHLY, CDR2 FYNNEI. The ends lost 6 bases at V and 2 bases at J; junction bases unmatched: 7. The CDR3 sequence is CASRRGQGLQETQYF. The CDR3, as DNA: TGTGCCAGCAGGAGAGGACAGGGGCTTCAAGAGACCCAGTACTTC.

This sequence joins TRBV27 and TRBJ1-6, with TRBD1 matching over 8 bases. V was pared by 2 bases and J by 7 bases, with 4 bases of the junction left unmatched. CDR3 length equals 15 residues. In germline, CDR1 is MNHEY, CDR2 SMNVEV (reference sequence). The DNA of the CDR3 is TGTGCCAGCAGTTTAATCGGACAGGGCAATTCACCCCTCCACTTT. As protein: CASSLIGQGNSPLHF.

The chain is built from TRBV7-2 and TRBJ2-7; 10 bases map to TRBD1. CDR3 length equals 15 residues. The germline gives CDR1 SGHTA, CDR2 FQGNSA. The junction had 10 bases not matched to a gene; V was cut back by 5 bases and J by 6 bases. CDR3 loop: CASSTQSGQGIEQYF. For the CDR3, the DNA is TGTGCCAGCAGCACCCAATCGGGACAGGGGATCGAGCAGTACTTC.

A single count supports this clone. The rearrangement joins TRBV18 to TRBJ2-1; 7 nucleotides line up with TRBD1. Trimming took 3 bases from V and 5 from J; bases not matched to a gene: 10. CDR1 and CDR2 from the germline V gene are KGHSH and LQKENI. The CDR3 spans 16 residues. CDR3 sequence: CASSPFDRALDNEQFF. The CDR3, as DNA: TGTGCCAGCTCACCGTTTGACAGGGCCCTGGACAATGAGCAGTTCTTC.

The chain couples TRBV28 to TRBJ1-2; 9 bases agree with TRBD1. In germline, CDR1 is MDHEN, CDR2 SYDVKM. CDR3 length: 14 amino acids. V was pared by 7 bases and J by 5 bases, with 8 bases of the junction left unmatched. CDR3 nucleotides: TGTGCCAGCACCGGGGACAGGGCAATTTATGGCTACACCTTC. It specifies CASTGDRAIYGYTF.

V is TRBV7-9 and J is TRBJ1-2, with a possible D match to TRBD1 (5 bases). V was shortened by 3 bases and J by 12 bases, with 17 bases between the two germline ends. Looked up from germline, CDR1 is SEHNR and CDR2 is FQNEAQ (reference sequence). The CDR3 totals 13 residues. The chain's CDR3 is CASSLEGPLVDTF. The DNA for the CDR3 is TGTGCCAGCAGCTTGGAGGGACCTCTGGTCGACACCTTC.

The rearrangement links TRBV2 to TRBJ1-1; no reliable D call. Trimming shortened V by 7 bases and J by 1 base, and 10 bases separated the two germline ends. CDR1 is SNHLY, CDR2 FYNNEI, per germline. The CDR3 is 13 residues long. CDR3 sequence: CASTVRQNTEAFF. CDR3 sequence (DNA): TGTGCCAGCACCGTAAGACAGAACACTGAAGCTTTCTTT. Complete variable domain (other parts from reference TRBV2 and TRBJ1-1): EPEVTQTPSHQVTQMGQEVILRCVPISNHLYFYWYRQILGQKVEFLVSFYNNEISEKSEIFDDQFSVERPDGSNFTLKIRSTKLEDSAMYFCASTVRQNTEAFFGQGTRLTVV.

The rearrangement links TRBV12-3 or TRBV12-4 to TRBJ2-7, with 7 bases identical to TRBD1. This CDR3 contains 13 residues. Unmatched junction bases numbered 4, after V lost 6 bases and J lost 2 bases. Here the CDR3 DNA reads TGTGCCAGCAGGGGGGACAGTCCCTACGAGCAGTACTTC. This codes for CASRGDSPYEQYF.